Described below is a single T cell receptor (beta chain) sequence and its context. The data were obtained in a study of response to subunit inactivated influenza vaccine. TCRdb reprocessed the RT-PCR reads via MiXCR and lists one record per CDR3 protein. The data hold under 850,000 distinct CDR3 sequences, with 15% to 20% observed a single time. V lost 0 bases and J lost 3, with 6 bases in between. The CDR3 is made up of 13 amino acids. The germline gives CDR1 SGHVS, CDR2 FNYEAQ. The V gene is TRBV7-6, the J gene TRBJ2-7; unclear D gene. The material was PBMCs from blood, obtained 4 to 6 days after vaccination. The receptor was isolated from a man aged 45-65 years who received an inactivated influenza vaccine. The CDR3 DNA is TGTGCCAGCAGCTTAGCTCGTGTCTACGAGCAGTACTTC. This translates into CASSLARVYEQYF.